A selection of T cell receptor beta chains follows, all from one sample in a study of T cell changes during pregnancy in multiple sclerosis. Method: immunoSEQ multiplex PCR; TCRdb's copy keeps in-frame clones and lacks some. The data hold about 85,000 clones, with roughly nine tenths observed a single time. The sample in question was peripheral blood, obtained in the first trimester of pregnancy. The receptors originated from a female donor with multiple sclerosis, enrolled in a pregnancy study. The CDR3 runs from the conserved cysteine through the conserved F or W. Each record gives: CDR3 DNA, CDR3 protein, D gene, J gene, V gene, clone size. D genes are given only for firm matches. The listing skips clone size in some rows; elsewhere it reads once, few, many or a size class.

DNA: TGTGCCAGCAGTGAAATAGCCAGGGGGACCTATAATTCACCCCTCCACTTT
CDR3: CASSEIARGTYNSPLHF
D: TRBD1
J: TRBJ1-6
V: TRBV2
size: -

DNA: TGCGCCAGCAGCTACCCTGCCCTAGCGGGGATCTACAATGAGCAGTTCTTC
CDR3: CASSYPALAGIYNEQFF
D: TRBD2
J: TRBJ2-1
V: TRBV4-1
size: once

DNA: TGCGCCAGCCAGGGGGCGGCCTCCTACAATGAGCAGTTCTTC
CDR3: CASQGAASYNEQFF
D: TRBD1
J: TRBJ2-1
V: TRBV5-1
size: -

DNA: TGCGCCAGCAGCCAAGACCCCCTGAACGGAGGAAAACTGTTTTTT
CDR3: CASSQDPLNGGKLFF
D: -
J: TRBJ1-4
V: TRBV4-3
size: few

DNA: TGTGCCAGCAGCTTAGTGGGAGGGGGTGAAGCTTTCTTT
CDR3: CASSLVGGGEAFF
D: -
J: TRBJ1-1
V: TRBV7-9
size: -

DNA: TGTGCCAGCAGTTTATCGTCCCGGGAGACCCAGTACTTC
CDR3: CASSLSSRETQYF
D: -
J: TRBJ2-5
V: TRBV27
size: -

DNA: TGTGCCAGCAGCCCTCAACCGACTAGTTTGTTTGAGCAGTTCTTC
CDR3: CASSPQPTSLFEQFF
D: -
J: TRBJ2-1
V: TRBV11-2
size: -

DNA: TGTGCCAGCAGTTCCCGCGGGGAAACCTACGAGCAGTACTTC
CDR3: CASSSRGETYEQYF
D: -
J: TRBJ2-7
V: TRBV28
size: -

DNA: TGTGCTAGTGGTCTAGGCCAGGGTAATCAGCCCCAGCATTTT
CDR3: CASGLGQGNQPQHF
D: -
J: TRBJ1-5
V: TRBV12-5
size: -

DNA: TGTGCCAGCAGCCGAAGGACAGGGAAGGGAAATCAAGAGACCCAGTACTTC
CDR3: CASSRRTGKGNQETQYF
D: TRBD1
J: TRBJ2-5
V: TRBV11-1
size: -

DNA: TGTGCCAGCAGCCTCGGCAGCGGGAGGGCCCTCGACGAGCAGTACTTC
CDR3: CASSLGSGRALDEQYF
D: TRBD2
J: TRBJ2-7
V: TRBV7-6
size: -

DNA: TGTGCCAGTAGGGGCCGGGTAGGCAATCAGCCCCAGCATTTT
CDR3: CASRGRVGNQPQHF
D: -
J: TRBJ1-5
V: TRBV6-5
size: -

DNA: TGTGCCTGGAGTGTCCCCGGGACAGGGGGGACCTATGGCTACACCTTC
CDR3: CAWSVPGTGGTYGYTF
D: TRBD1
J: TRBJ1-2
V: TRBV30
size: -

DNA: TGTGCCTGGAGTGTACCGGGTAACAGGGATGGCTACACCTTC
CDR3: CAWSVPGNRDGYTF
D: -
J: TRBJ1-2
V: TRBV30
size: -

DNA: TGTGCCAGCAGCTTATGGGGATCACGGCAGCGGGAGCTCGATGAGCAGTTCTTC
CDR3: CASSLWGSRQRELDEQFF
D: TRBD2
J: TRBJ2-1
V: TRBV7-2
size: -

DNA: TGTGCCAGTAGCCGAGGACAGACTTATCAGCCCCAGCATTTT
CDR3: CASSRGQTYQPQHF
D: -
J: TRBJ1-5
V: TRBV19
size: -

DNA: TGCGCCAGCAGCCAAGATGTCGGAGGGGCCCAACTTGATACGCAGTATTTT
CDR3: CASSQDVGGAQLDTQYF
D: -
J: TRBJ2-3
V: TRBV4-1
size: -

DNA: TGTGCCAGCACCACGGATCGCGGGACCTACAATGAGCAGTTCTTC
CDR3: CASTTDRGTYNEQFF
D: -
J: TRBJ2-1
V: TRBV7-9
size: -

DNA: TGTGCCAGCACTGCGGGAGGGAATCAAGAGACCCAGTACTTC
CDR3: CASTAGGNQETQYF
D: TRBD2
J: TRBJ2-5
V: TRBV6-1
size: -